These 25 T cell receptor beta chains share one sample of origin, sequenced in a study of T cells in Graves' hyperthyroidism and ophthalmopathy. RNA transcripts served as the template for amplifying TCR beta CDR3 regions. With the HTBI primer set, the TCR CDR3 went through a first round of RT-PCR. Each CDR3 protein is one row after TCRdb ran MiXCR on the multiplex PCR reads. The profile shows 600,000 to 650,000 distinct CDR3 sequences, about 16% of them singletons. The source material was blood. The receptor source for this set is a woman in her thirties with Graves' hyperthyroidism.

V is TRBV20-1 and J is TRBJ2-1; TRBD2 might be the D (6 bases). This CDR3 comprises 14 residues. Trimming stripped 3 bases from V and 3 bases from J, with 12 bases between. Looked up from germline, CDR1 is DFQATT and CDR2 is SNEGSKA (reference sequence). CDR3 in amino acids: CSASIRGNYNEQFF. The CDR3 DNA follows: TGCAGTGCTAGTATACGGGGGAACTACAATGAGCAGTTCTTC.

CDR3 protein: CASSGTGPTGSPLHF. The CDR3 coding sequence is TGTGCCAGCAGTGGTACCGGGCCAACTGGTTCACCCCTCCACTTT. This rearrangement joins TRBV6-1 to TRBJ1-6; D not certain. This CDR3 comprises 15 residues. The V gene lost 4 bases and the J gene lost 9 bases, with 16 bases spanning the gap. Looked up from germline, CDR1 is MNHNS and CDR2 is SASEGT.

A few counts support this clonotype. This chain links TRBV25-1 with TRBJ1-5; possibly TRBD1 for D (5 bases). V gave up 3 bases and J gave up 5 bases, with 17 bases separating them. The germline gives CDR1 MGHDK, CDR2 SYGVNS. CDR3 length equals 16 residues. In nucleotides, the CDR3 is TGTGCCAGCAGTGACTCATCAGGGTATGGGGATCAGCCCCAGCATTTT. It is translated as CASSDSSGYGDQPQHF.

This clonotype was counted many times. The rearrangement links TRBV20-1 to TRBJ2-5; 13 nucleotides line up with TRBD2. V dropped 6 bases and J dropped 5; count of bases not matched to a gene: 3. This CDR3 has 13 amino acids. CDR1 and CDR2 from the germline V gene are DFQATT and SNEGSKA (reference sequence). DNA of the CDR3: TGCAGTGCGCAGACTAGCGGGGGGGAGACCCAGTACTTC. It specifies CSAQTSGGETQYF.

The chain carries TRBV5-1 and TRBJ1-6; TRBD1 agrees at 11 bases. Germline V gene data show CDR1 as SGHRS and CDR2 as YFSETQ. Trimming cost V 7 bases and J 9 bases; bases outside gene matches: 9. The CDR3 contains 15 residues. DNA of the CDR3: TGCGCCAGCGGACAGGGGGCGAATCTTGGTTCACCCCTCCACTTT. It translates to CASGQGANLGSPLHF.

In its sample, this clonotype was seen many times. The rearrangement links TRBV28 to TRBJ2-7, with 9 positions matching TRBD2. Per the germline V gene, CDR1 is MDHEN and CDR2 is SYDVKM. The length of the CDR3 is 16 residues. Trimming took 2 bases from V and 0 from J; bases not matched to a gene: 5. The CDR3 bases are TGTGCCAGCAGTTTAAAGGTTAGCGGGAGCTCCTACGAGCAGTACTTC. This sequence encodes CASSLKVSGSSYEQYF.

This chain uses TRBV5-1 with TRBJ2-3; weak D call: TRBD2 (5 bases). Trimming removed 8 bases from V and 3 bases from J, with 16 bases in between. This CDR3 region has 14 residues. CDR1 SGHRS and CDR2 YFSETQ come from the germline V gene. The CDR3 DNA follows: TGCGCCAGTAGTCGGGATACGATGACAGATACGCAGTATTTT. This encodes CASSRDTMTDTQYF.

This clonotype was seen many times. The gene calls are TRBV2 and TRBJ1-5, with 8 bases matching TRBD1. With 2 bases clipped from V and 3 bases from J, the junction kept 0 bases outside the gene matches. Per the germline V gene, CDR1 is SNHLY and CDR2 is FYNNEI. CDR3 length: 14 residues. The CDR3 coding sequence is TGTGCCAGCAGTGAACAGGGGGCCAATCAGCCCCAGCATTTT. It yields the protein CASSEQGANQPQHF.

This clonotype was counted at least ten times. The CDR3 coding sequence is TGTGCCAGCAGGTTGGGGACAAGCTCCTACGAGCAGTACTTC. It encodes CASRLGTSSYEQYF. The chain combines TRBV12-3 or TRBV12-4 with TRBJ2-7; D is possibly TRBD1 (6 bases). The CDR3 runs to 14 residues. V dropped 6 bases and J dropped 0 bases, with 12 bases sitting between them.

In its sample, this clonotype was seen a few times. The chain links TRBV5-1 to TRBJ2-5; D possibly corresponds to TRBD1 (6 bases). Germline V CDR1 and CDR2: SGHRS, YFSETQ. The CDR3 consists of 16 residues. The V end lost 3 bases, the J end lost 2 bases, and 17 bases lay between the germline ends. The CDR3 DNA follows: TGCGCCAGCAGCTCCCGGATGGGGGCCGATCAAGAGACCCAGTACTTC. Translated: CASSSRMGADQETQYF.

This clonotype was observed at least ten times. The chain recombines TRBV18 with TRBJ1-5; tentative D call: TRBD1 (6 bases). The germline gives CDR1 KGHSH, CDR2 LQKENI. V gave up 4 bases and J gave up 4 bases, with 8 bases separating them. The CDR3 contains 13 residues. CDR3 nucleotide sequence: TGTGCCAGCTCACGACAGGATAATCAGCCCCAGCATTTT. It encodes CASSRQDNQPQHF.

V and J are TRBV20-1 and TRBJ1-1; D is perhaps TRBD1 (6 bases). CDR3 size: 15 residues. V lost 0 bases and J lost 0, with 11 bases in between. Germline V CDR1 and CDR2: DFQATT, SNEGSKA (reference sequence). CDR3 bases: TGCAGTGCTAGAGATAACAGGGATATGAACACTGAAGCTTTCTTT. It codes for CSARDNRDMNTEAFF.

This clonotype was recorded many times. The V and J genes are TRBV5-1 and TRBJ2-3; TRBD1 matches at 7 bases. The germline V gene has CDR1 SGHRS and CDR2 YFSETQ. This CDR3 contains 15 residues. The ends lost 0 bases at V and 5 bases at J; junction bases unmatched: 6. The CDR3 sequence is CASSLEGARRDTQYF. The CDR3 nucleotides are TGCGCCAGCAGCTTGGAGGGGGCGCGGAGAGATACGCAGTATTTT.

This clonotype was found a few times. The chain combines TRBV5-1 with TRBJ2-3; D gene ambiguous. Germline lookup yields CDR1 SGHRS and CDR2 YFSETQ. V was clipped by 2 bases and J by 0 bases, with 7 bases between them. This CDR3 is 14 amino acids long. The CDR3 DNA reads as TGCGCCAGCAGCTTCGAATCTAGCACAGATACGCAGTATTTT. It specifies CASSFESSTDTQYF.

This clonotype appeared a few times. The gene calls are TRBV4-1 and TRBJ1-4, with D uncertain. Germline lookup yields CDR1 MGHRA and CDR2 YSYEKL. This CDR3 spans 19 amino acids. V was clipped by 0 bases and J by 3 bases, with 20 bases between them. DNA of the CDR3: TGCGCCAGCAGCCAAGATCGTAAGCTGGAGGTTTTAGCTAATGAAAAACTGTTTTTT. Amino acid sequence: CASSQDRKLEVLANEKLFF.

The V call is TRBV16, the J call TRBJ1-1; no clear D gene. Germline lookup yields CDR1 KGHSY and CDR2 FQNENV. The CDR3 runs to 15 residues. V was shortened by 1 base and J by 6 bases, with 15 bases between the two germline ends. The CDR3 coding sequence is TGTGCCAGCAGCCAATTCCCGGGGTTGGCCGCTGAAGCTTTCTTT. Amino acids: CASSQFPGLAAEAFF.

This clonotype has a count of ten or more. The chain couples TRBV20-1 to TRBJ2-3, with D perhaps matching TRBD1 or TRBD2 (5 bases each). The CDR3 consists of 15 residues. V lost 0 bases and J 6 bases, leaving 16 bases between the germline ends. Germline V gives CDR1 DFQATT, CDR2 SNEGSKA (reference sequence). The DNA of the CDR3 is TGCAGTGCTAGAGATGCCGGGGCCCCCCTGGATACGCAGTATTTT. Translation: CSARDAGAPLDTQYF.

The J gene is TRBJ2-3, the V gene TRBV20-1; 8 nucleotides agree with TRBD2. CDR3 length equals 14 residues. Per the germline V gene, CDR1 is DFQATT and CDR2 is SNEGSKA (reference sequence). The V segment lost 4 bases and the J segment 4 bases; nucleotides outside the gene matches: 7. CDR3 nucleotide sequence: TGCAGTGCTAAGCGGGAGTCAGGGGCAGATACGCAGTATTTT. Protein sequence: CSAKRESGADTQYF.

This clonotype was observed many times. This chain connects TRBV28 to TRBJ1-2; D is uncertain. The CDR3 is 13 amino acids. The V end was cut by 3 bases, the J end by 8 bases, with 13 bases between. The V gene's germline CDR1 is MDHEN and CDR2 SYDVKM. As DNA, the CDR3 is TGTGCCAGCAGTTTCTTGGTGATTGGGGGCTACACCTTC. Translation: CASSFLVIGGYTF.

This clonotype was observed many times. The V and J genes are TRBV28 and TRBJ1-4; D gene uncertain. The V end lost 6 bases, the J end lost 8 bases, and 16 bases lay between the germline ends. CDR1 is MDHEN and CDR2 is SYDVKM in the germline V gene. This CDR3 has 14 amino acids. This CDR3 is CASRTMLSSEKLFF. CDR3 nucleotide sequence: TGTGCCAGCAGGACGATGCTCTCATCGGAAAAACTGTTTTTT.

This clonotype was seen only a few times. The gene calls are TRBV4-1 and TRBJ2-1; 10 positions match TRBD2. J was trimmed by 10 bases and V by 1 base; bases with no gene match: 13. Germline lookup yields CDR1 MGHRA and CDR2 YSYEKL. The CDR3 has 17 residues. Here the CDR3 DNA reads TGCGCCAGCAGCCAAGCCCCAGCGGGAGGGCGTTTGAGGGAGCAGTTCTTC. Translation: CASSQAPAGGRLREQFF.

CDR3 region: CASSDGTDLEAFF. In DNA, the CDR3 is TGTGCCAGCAGTGACGGGACAGACTTAGAGGCTTTCTTT. The V and J genes are TRBV6-1 and TRBJ1-1, with TRBD1 matching 7 bases. The germline CDR1 and CDR2 sequences are MNHNS and SASEGT. V shed 3 bases, J shed 11 bases, and the junction held 9 bases outside the gene matches. The CDR3 length is 13 residues.

This clonotype was detected ten times or more. The chain has TRBV5-1 and TRBJ1-1, with 7 positions matching TRBD1. V trimming: 4 bases; J trimming: 1 base; junction bases outside the gene matches: 4. In germline, CDR1 is SGHRS, CDR2 YFSETQ. This CDR3 has 14 amino acids. Here the CDR3 reads CASSPRTGNTEAFF. DNA of the CDR3: TGCGCCAGCAGCCCGCGGACAGGGAACACTGAAGCTTTCTTT.

This clonotype came up many times. J is TRBJ2-3 and V is TRBV7-3; the match to TRBD1 covers 8 bases. Germline values: CDR1 SGHTA, CDR2 FQGTGA. J lost 0 bases, V lost 5 bases, and 4 bases had no gene match. The CDR3 has 15 residues. CDR3 in amino acids: CASSLGQASTDTQYF. The CDR3 DNA is TGTGCCAGCAGCCTGGGACAGGCTAGCACAGATACGCAGTATTTT.

This clonotype occurred many times. The chain carries TRBV2 and TRBJ1-1; TRBD1 is a possible D gene (5 bases). Deletions cut 2 bases from V and 7 bases from J, with 5 bases between. Germline V gives CDR1 SNHLY, CDR2 FYNNEI. The CDR3 runs to 11 residues. CDR3: CASSEQGEAFF. CDR3 DNA: TGTGCCAGCAGTGAACAGGGTGAAGCTTTCTTT.